This entry describes one TCR beta chain. Original processing notes: It was from reference gene primer amplification that nucleated cell counts were estimated. Measured with immunoSEQ multiplex PCR; TCRdb has only the in-frame clones, and not every one. V and J calls and clone size follow that table, whereas D and trimming were derived from the DNA. The sample includes some 70,000 clones, around 90% of them seen just once. The source of the sample is a study of blood T cell repertoires in COVID-19. Study-level background: Researchers got acute and convalescent COVID-19 samples from the United States, Italy and Spain. T cells, B-cell-depleted T cells, or PBMCs supplied cDNA or gDNA.

Germline V gives CDR1 MNHEY, CDR2 SMNVEV (reference sequence). CDR3 length: 15 amino acids. V gave up 5 bases and J gave up 2 bases; unmatched junction bases: 5. Source material: peripheral blood. This sequence originates from a woman older than 75 with active COVID-19. This chain connects TRBV27 to TRBJ2-7; 11 bases map to TRBD1. CDR3 residues: CASSPWTGGPYEQYF. The CDR3, as DNA: TGTGCCAGCAGTCCCTGGACAGGGGGCCCCTACGAGCAGTACTTC.